The 9 T cell receptor beta chains below come from one sample, sequenced in a study of T cell responses to AZD1222 COVID-19 vaccine. Profiled with immunoSEQ multiplex PCR; TCRdb holds only in-frame clones, not every one. The repertoire holds 94,000 or so clones, with 80% to 90% as singletons. Sample: peripheral blood, taken on day 0 of AZD1222 vaccination. These receptors were taken from an adult in good health.

The CDR3 sequence is CASSGLAGGSDEQFF. DNA for the CDR3: TGTGCCAGCAGTGGATTGGCGGGGGGGAGCGATGAGCAGTTCTTC. The chain couples TRBV6-2 or TRBV6-3 to TRBJ2-1; 9 nucleotides align to TRBD2. Germline values: CDR1 MNHEY, CDR2 SVGEGT. V was clipped by 5 bases and J by 8 bases; unmatched bases: 10. This CDR3 contains 15 residues.

This chain uses TRBV10-1 with TRBJ2-3; D is ambiguous. V lost 4 bases and J 4 bases, leaving 12 bases between the germline ends. This CDR3 has 14 residues. Per the germline V gene, CDR1 is WNHNN and CDR2 is SYGVQD (reference sequence). The chain's CDR3 is CASSGSVGSDTQYF. As DNA, the CDR3 is TGCGCCAGCAGTGGTAGTGTAGGGTCAGATACGCAGTATTTT.

In its sample, this clone was seen once. The chain links TRBV11-2 to TRBJ2-5, with TRBD2 matching over 8 bases. This CDR3 spans 15 amino acids. From germline, CDR1 is SGHAT and CDR2 FQNNGV. The V and J ends lost 1 base and 2 bases, in that order; junction bases with no gene match: 3. The CDR3 here is CASSLGGGRQETQYF. For the CDR3, the DNA is TGTGCCAGCAGCTTAGGCGGGGGGAGGCAAGAGACCCAGTACTTC. Full variable domain (outside the CDR3, taken from reference TRBV11-2 and TRBJ2-5): EAGVAQSPRYKIIEKRQSVAFWCNPISGHATLYWYQQILGQGPKLLIQFQNNGVVDDSQLPKDRFSAERLKGVDSTLKIQPAKLEDSAVYLCASSLGGGRQETQYFGPGTRLLVL.

The chain recombines TRBV12-3 or TRBV12-4 with TRBJ1-2, with D possibly being TRBD1 (5 bases). V gave up 7 bases and J gave up 4 bases, with 13 bases separating them. The CDR3 length is 13 residues. CDR3 sequence reads: CASTQGGLYGYTF. The CDR3 bases are TGTGCCAGCACCCAGGGTGGCCTCTATGGCTACACCTTC.

As regards this clone: Distinct nucleotide sequences in the sample also encode this CDR3. V and J are TRBV6-5 and TRBJ1-4, with D hard to call. CDR3 length: 14 residues. Looked up from germline, CDR1 is MNHEY and CDR2 is SVGAGI. Trimming left V 0 bases short and J 1 base short, with 3 bases between. The CDR3 loop is CASSYSETNEKLFF. Written as DNA, the CDR3 is TGTGCCAGCAGTTACTCGGAAACTAATGAAAAACTGTTTTTT.

The CDR3 protein is CASSSVTFGNTIYF. CDR3 in DNA: TGTGCCAGCAGTTCTGTAACCTTTGGAAACACCATATATTTT. The chain uses TRBV2 and TRBJ1-3; D ambiguous. CDR3 length: 14 residues. Germline V gives CDR1 SNHLY, CDR2 FYNNEI. Trimming shortened V by 5 bases and J by 3 bases, and 11 bases separated the two germline ends.

The rearrangement uses TRBV27 and TRBJ2-7; 10 bases fit TRBD1. The germline gives CDR1 MNHEY, CDR2 SMNVEV (reference sequence). This CDR3 has 15 residues. V lost 6 bases and J lost 3; bases outside the gene matches: 8. The CDR3: CASSLDGTGDYEQYF. In nucleotides, the CDR3 is TGTGCCAGCAGCTTAGACGGGACAGGGGACTACGAGCAGTACTTC.

The gene calls are TRBV18 and TRBJ1-4; TRBD1 might be the D (5 bases). Trimming stripped 4 bases from V and 8 bases from J, with 14 bases between. The CDR3 totals 14 residues. Germline CDR1 KGHSH, CDR2 LQKENI. The CDR3: CASSHTDRREKLFF. CDR3 nucleotide sequence: TGTGCCAGCTCACACACAGACAGAAGGGAAAAACTGTTTTTT.

The rearrangement joins TRBV6-2 or TRBV6-3 to TRBJ1-5; no definite D call. The CDR3 spans 14 residues. CDR1 and CDR2 (germline): MNHEY, SVGEGT. V was cut by 5 bases and J by 0 bases, with 8 bases left in between. The CDR3 coding sequence is TGTGCCAGCAGTCCAGGAGATAGCAATCAGCCCCAGCATTTT. It is translated as CASSPGDSNQPQHF.